This TCR beta chain was captured by sequencing in a study of shared clonotypes between healthy human individuals. General study findings and limits: Richness estimates generally favored naive over memory subsets. At large depth, rarefaction still showed sorted-subset sequencing to be incomplete. Relative to clonotypes present in all four donors, those not shared had lower generation probabilities. The sampled material consisted only of blood, and tissue repertoires are likely to differ.

Worth noting for this clone: Its antigen is undetermined.

Profiling relied on immunoSEQ multiplex PCR, and the TCRdb table lists in-frame clones only, not all of them. In the table there are roughly 1,600,000 clones, 98% of which are singletons. The CDR3 has 11 residues. CDR1 is DFQATT and CDR2 is SNEGSKA in the germline V gene (reference sequence). The V end lost 6 bases, the J end lost 7 bases, and 9 bases lay between the germline ends. The chain recombines TRBV20-1 with TRBJ2-2; no firm D call. The sequence came from a man aged 30 to 39 in good health. The sample consisted of naive CD4+ T cells sorted from blood. This sample's subset: CD45RA+ positively selected. DNA of the CDR3: TGCAGTGCGACCCGGAGCGGGGAGCTGTTTTTT. Encoded protein: CSATRSGELFF.